The clone carrying this T cell receptor (beta chain) was seen a handful of times. Its antigen remains unknown. This entry comes from a study of human T cells and chemical hapten exposure. Study at large: Small discrepancies in pooled library volume mainly accounted for the varying TCR yields per sample.

V dropped 6 bases and J dropped 2 bases, with 14 bases sitting between them. The CDR3 runs 15 residues. Germline V gene sequence: CDR1 MNHEY, CDR2 SVGAGI. Points from the study as a whole: With regard to DPC sensitization, TCRs above 1 in 1000 frequency did not change. As the donors had alopecia, their immune response may differ from healthy people's.

MiXCR was run by TCRdb on the RACE reads, yielding one entry per CDR3 protein. The sample includes 95,000 to 150,000 distinct CDR3 sequences, roughly an eighth of them seen just once. Time point meaning: patch test 1, 2 weeks after DPC sensitization. Described treatment: therapeutic diphenylcyclopropenone sensitization with weekly scalp DPC. The rearrangement joins TRBV6-5 to TRBJ2-1; TRBD1 might be the D (6 bases). This TCR derives from a young man with alopecia areata. Some clones in this sample may be carry-over from other donors' samples. This sample comprised whole blood, obtained in connection with sensitization to the hapten diphenylcyclopropenone (DPC). The CDR3 DNA is TGTGCCAGCAGATCCACAGGGAGACCCTACAATGAGCAGTTCTTC. Protein: CASRSTGRPYNEQFF.